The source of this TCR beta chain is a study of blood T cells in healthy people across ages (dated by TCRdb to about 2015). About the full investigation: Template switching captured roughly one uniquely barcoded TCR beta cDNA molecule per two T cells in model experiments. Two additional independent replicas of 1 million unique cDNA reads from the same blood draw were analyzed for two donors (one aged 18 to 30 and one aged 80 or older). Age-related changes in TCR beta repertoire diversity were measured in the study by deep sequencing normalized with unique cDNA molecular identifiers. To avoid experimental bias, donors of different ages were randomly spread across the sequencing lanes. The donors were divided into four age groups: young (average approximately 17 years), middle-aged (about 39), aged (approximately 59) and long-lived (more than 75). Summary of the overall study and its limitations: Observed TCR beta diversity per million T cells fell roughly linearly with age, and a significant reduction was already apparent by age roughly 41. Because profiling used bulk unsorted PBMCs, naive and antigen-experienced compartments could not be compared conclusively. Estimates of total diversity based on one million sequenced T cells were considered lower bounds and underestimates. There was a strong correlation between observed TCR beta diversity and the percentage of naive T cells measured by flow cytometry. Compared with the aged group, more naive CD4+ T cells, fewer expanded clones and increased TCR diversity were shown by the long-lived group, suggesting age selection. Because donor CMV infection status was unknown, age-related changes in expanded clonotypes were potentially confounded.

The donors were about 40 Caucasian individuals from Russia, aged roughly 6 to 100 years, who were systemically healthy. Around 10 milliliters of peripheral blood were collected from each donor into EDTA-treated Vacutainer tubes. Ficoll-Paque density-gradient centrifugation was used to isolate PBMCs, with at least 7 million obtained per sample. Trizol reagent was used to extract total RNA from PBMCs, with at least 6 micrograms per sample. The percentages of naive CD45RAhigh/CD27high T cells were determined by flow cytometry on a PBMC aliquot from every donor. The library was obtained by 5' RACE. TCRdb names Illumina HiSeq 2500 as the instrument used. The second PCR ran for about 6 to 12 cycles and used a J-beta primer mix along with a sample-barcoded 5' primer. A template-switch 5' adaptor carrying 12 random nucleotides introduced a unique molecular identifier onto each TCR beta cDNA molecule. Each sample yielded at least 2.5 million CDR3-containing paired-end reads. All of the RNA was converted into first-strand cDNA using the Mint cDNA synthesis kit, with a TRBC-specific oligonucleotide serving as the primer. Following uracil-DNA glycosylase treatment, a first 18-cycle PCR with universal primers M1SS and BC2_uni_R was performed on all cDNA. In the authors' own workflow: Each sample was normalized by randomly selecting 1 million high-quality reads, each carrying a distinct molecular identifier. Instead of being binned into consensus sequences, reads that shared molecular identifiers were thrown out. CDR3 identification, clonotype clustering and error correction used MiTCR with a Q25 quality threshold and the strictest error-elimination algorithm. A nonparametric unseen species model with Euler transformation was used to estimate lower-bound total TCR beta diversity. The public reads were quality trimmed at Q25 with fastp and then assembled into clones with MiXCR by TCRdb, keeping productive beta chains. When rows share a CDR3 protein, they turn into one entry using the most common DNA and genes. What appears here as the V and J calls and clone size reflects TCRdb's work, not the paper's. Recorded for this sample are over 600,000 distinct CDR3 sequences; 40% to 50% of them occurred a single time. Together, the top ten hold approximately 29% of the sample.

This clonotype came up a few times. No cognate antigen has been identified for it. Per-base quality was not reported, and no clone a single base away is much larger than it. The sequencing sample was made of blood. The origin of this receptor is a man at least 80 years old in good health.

The CDR3 is CSASIGNSLRQYF. The sequenced DNA is TGCAGTGCTAGTATCGGGAATTCGTTGAGGCAGTACTTC. The rearrangement joined TRBV20-1 to TRBJ2-7, and the D gene may be TRBD2, 5 bases matching. Deletion took 3 bases off V and 9 bases off J, with a span of 18 bases between the germline ends. CDR1 and CDR2, per the germline V gene (reference sequence), are DFQATT and SNEGSKA. The CDR3 runs 13 amino acids, cysteine and phenylalanine included. The DNA shown is the 39-base CDR3, in frame from base 1.